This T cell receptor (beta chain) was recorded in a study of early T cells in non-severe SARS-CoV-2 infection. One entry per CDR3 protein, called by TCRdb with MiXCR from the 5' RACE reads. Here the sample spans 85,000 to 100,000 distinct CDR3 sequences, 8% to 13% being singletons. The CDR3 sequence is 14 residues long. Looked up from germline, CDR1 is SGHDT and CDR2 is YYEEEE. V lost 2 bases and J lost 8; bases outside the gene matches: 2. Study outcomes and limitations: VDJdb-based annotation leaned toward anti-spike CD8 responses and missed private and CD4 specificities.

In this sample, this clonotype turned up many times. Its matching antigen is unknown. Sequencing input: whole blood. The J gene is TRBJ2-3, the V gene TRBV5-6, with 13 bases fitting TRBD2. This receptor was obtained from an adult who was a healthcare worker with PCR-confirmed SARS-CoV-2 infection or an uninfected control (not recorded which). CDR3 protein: CASSFRTSGGTQYF. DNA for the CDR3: TGTGCCAGCAGCTTCAGGACTAGCGGGGGTACGCAGTATTTT.